These 30 T cell receptor beta chains were all obtained from the same sample, sequenced in a study of T cell responses to AZD1222 COVID-19 vaccine. Assay: immunoSEQ multiplex PCR; the TCRdb copy retains only in-frame clones and omits some. The table has roughly 140,000 clones, around four fifths seen once. The material sequenced was peripheral blood, taken on day 0 of MenACWY control vaccination. The receptors come from an adult in good health.

The genes are TRBV7-3 and TRBJ2-1, with a possible D match to TRBD2 (7 bases). The CDR3 is made up of 14 amino acids. The germline V gene has CDR1 SGHTA and CDR2 FQGTGA. Trimming shortened V by 5 bases and J by 2 bases, and 10 bases separated the two germline ends. The CDR3 DNA reads TGTGCCAGCAGCCGAGGGGGGGCCTACAATGAGCAGTTCTTC. This codes for CASSRGGAYNEQFF.

This clone was seen just once. DNA for the CDR3: TGTGCCAGCAGCTACACAACAGGGGGTGCTCAGCCCCAGCATTTT. This codes for CASSYTTGGAQPQHF. The chain combines TRBV7-2 with TRBJ1-5, with 8 bases aligning to TRBD1. CDR3 length: 15 amino acids. J lost 6 bases, V lost 4 bases, and 8 bases had no gene match. Germline V gives CDR1 SGHTA, CDR2 FQGNSA.

This chain uses TRBV19 with TRBJ1-5; D gene uncertain. The CDR3 has 11 residues. Germline-derived CDR1 and CDR2 are LNHDA and SQIVND (reference sequence). Trimming removed 6 bases at V and 14 bases at J, with 14 bases between. CDR3 amino acids: CASSLGPFEHF. In DNA, the CDR3 is TGTGCCAGTAGCCTGGGCCCCTTTGAGCATTTT.

This chain connects TRBV11-2 to TRBJ2-2; no reliable D call. The germline CDR1 and CDR2 sequences are SGHAT and FQNNGV. There are 16 residues in the CDR3. Trimming cost V 4 bases and J 5 bases, with 17 bases left between them. CDR3 loop: CASSSEMGALTGELFF. In DNA, the CDR3 is TGTGCCAGCAGCTCCGAAATGGGTGCGTTGACCGGGGAGCTGTTTTTT.

The V and J genes are TRBV6-5 and TRBJ1-5; D call uncertain. Trimming took 2 bases from V and 5 from J, leaving 7 bases between them. Germline V gene data show CDR1 as MNHEY and CDR2 as SVGAGI. The length of the CDR3 is 13 residues. The CDR3 sequence: CASSYLRDQPQHF. CDR3 nucleotide sequence: TGTGCCAGCAGTTACCTCCGGGATCAGCCCCAGCATTTT.

The V gene is TRBV29-1, the J gene TRBJ2-3; TRBD2 agrees at 10 bases. The germline V gene has CDR1 SQVTM and CDR2 ANQGSEA. The CDR3 consists of 13 residues. Trimming removed 3 bases from V and 8 bases from J; junction bases left unmatched: 5. CDR3 sequence (DNA): TGCAGCGTTGATATGTCTAGCGGGGGTACGCAGTATTTT. As protein: CSVDMSSGGTQYF.

The chain employs TRBV28 and TRBJ1-1; unclear D gene. The CDR3 is 13 residues long. V was clipped by 5 bases and J by 0 bases, with 7 bases between them. Germline V gene lookup returns CDR1 MDHEN and CDR2 SYDVKM. The CDR3 nucleotides are TGTGCCAGCAGTCGACTCCTGAACACTGAAGCTTTCTTT. Protein product: CASSRLLNTEAFF. The complete variable domain, with remaining parts taken from reference TRBV28 and TRBJ1-1, reads DVKVTQSSRYLVKRTGEKVFLECVQDMDHENMFWYRQDPGLGLRLIYFSYDVKMKEKGDIPEGYSVSREKKERFSLILESASTNQTSMYLCASSRLLNTEAFFGQGTRLTVV.

In this sample, this clone turned up once. This chain connects TRBV3-1 (or the pseudogene TRBV3-2) to TRBJ2-3; D is perhaps TRBD2 (7 bases). CDR1 is LGHDT, CDR2 YNNKEL, per germline (reference sequence). CDR3 length: 13 amino acids. Trimming left V 5 bases short and J 4 bases short, with 10 bases between. CDR3 amino acids: CASSGGGPDTQYF. CDR3 nucleotides: TGTGCCAGCAGCGGGGGGGGGCCAGATACGCAGTATTTT.

The chain uses TRBV5-1 and TRBJ1-6; 9 bases agree with TRBD1. CDR1 is SGHRS, CDR2 YFSETQ, per germline. Germline trimming cut 4 bases from V and 11 bases from J; bases unmatched to any gene: 7. This CDR3 is 14 amino acids long. As DNA, the CDR3 is TGCGCCAGCAGCGGGGGACAGGGCAGGGCACCCCTCCACTTT. As protein: CASSGGQGRAPLHF.

V usage is TRBV28 and J usage is TRBJ1-4; D is unclear. Germline lookup yields CDR1 MDHEN and CDR2 SYDVKM. The V end was cut by 4 bases, the J end by 1 base, with 16 bases between. The CDR3 consists of 17 residues. CDR3 amino acids: CASSSISQLQTNEKLFF. CDR3 bases: TGTGCCAGCAGTTCCATTTCGCAGCTTCAAACTAATGAAAAACTGTTTTTT.

This sequence joins TRBV6-5 and TRBJ1-4; D might be TRBD1 (5 bases). This CDR3 spans 15 amino acids. Germline V gene data show CDR1 as MNHEY and CDR2 as SVGAGI. V lost 4 bases and J lost 5, with 14 bases in between. CDR3 region: CASSLTGRPNEKLFF. The DNA for the CDR3 is TGTGCCAGCAGTTTGACGGGACGGCCGAATGAAAAACTGTTTTTT.

The chain combines TRBV6-5 with TRBJ1-2; 7 bases are shared with TRBD1. The V segment lost 5 bases and the J segment 4 bases; nucleotides outside the gene matches: 10. The CDR3 has 15 residues. Germline CDR1 reads MNHEY; CDR2 reads SVGAGI. CDR3 protein: CASSTSGTASYGYTF. In nucleotides, the CDR3 is TGTGCCAGCAGTACATCGGGGACAGCTTCCTATGGCTACACCTTC.

CDR3 in DNA: TGTGCCAGCAATGTCCAGGGGGCGGGCGGGGAGCTGTTTTTT. Encoded protein: CASNVQGAGGELFF. The chain carries TRBV2 and TRBJ2-2, with 8 bases that match TRBD1. Trimming at V came to 7 bases and at J to 7 bases, leaving 8 bases not matched to a gene. This CDR3 comprises 14 residues. The germline gives CDR1 SNHLY, CDR2 FYNNEI.

The rearrangement uses TRBV9 and TRBJ2-2, with a weak D call TRBD2 (5 bases). The CDR3 contains 14 residues. Germline V gene lookup returns CDR1 SGDLS and CDR2 YYNGEE. V was trimmed by 4 bases and J by 6 bases, leaving 13 bases between them. CDR3 sequence reads: CASSLTSGPGELFF. CDR3 coding DNA: TGTGCCAGCAGCCTTACTAGTGGCCCCGGGGAGCTGTTTTTT.

The chain joins TRBV19 to TRBJ1-1; D is perhaps TRBD1 (6 bases). In germline, CDR1 is LNHDA, CDR2 SQIVND (reference sequence). There are 17 residues in the CDR3. V shed 1 base and J shed 5 bases, with 20 bases lying between them. CDR3 in DNA: TGTGCCAGTAGTATAGGTAGTAGTTCGGGGGCGCGGACTGAAGCTTTCTTT. Its protein is CASSIGSSSGARTEAFF.

This chain uses TRBV15 with TRBJ1-6, with 10 bases matching TRBD1. Germline V lookup: CDR1 LNHNV, CDR2 YYDKDF (reference sequence). CDR3 size: 15 residues. Unmatched junction bases numbered 3, after V lost 0 bases and J lost 10 bases. CDR3 DNA sequence: TGTGCCACCAGCAGAGAAGGACAGGGGGGATCACCCCTCCACTTT. Translating gives CATSREGQGGSPLHF.

The CDR3 nucleotides read TGTGCCAGCAGTTTAACAGGGGGGAGCACAGATACGCAGTATTTT. Its translation is CASSLTGGSTDTQYF. The rearrangement uses TRBV27 and TRBJ2-3; 8 bases agree with TRBD1. This CDR3 has 15 residues. The trim removed 2 bases at V and 0 bases at J, leaving 1 base unmatched. Germline V lookup: CDR1 MNHEY, CDR2 SMNVEV (reference sequence).

This clone has just a few counts. This chain joins TRBV6-5 and TRBJ1-2; D is unresolved. Deletions cut 7 bases from V and 6 bases from J, with 12 bases between. The germline V gene encodes CDR1 MNHEY and CDR2 SVGAGI. The CDR3 contains 12 residues. CDR3 in amino acids: CASTGMRDGYTF. CDR3 coding DNA: TGTGCCAGCACCGGTATGAGAGATGGCTACACCTTC.

This clone appeared once. The chain uses TRBV28 and TRBJ1-3; D perhaps matches TRBD1 (5 bases). The germline V gene has CDR1 MDHEN and CDR2 SYDVKM. V was shortened by 10 bases and J by 9 bases, with 16 bases between the two germline ends. The CDR3 is 12 residues long. This chain's CDR3 is CATSWRDGTIYF. As DNA, the CDR3 is TGTGCCACCTCGTGGAGGGACGGCACCATATATTTT.

This rearrangement joins TRBV15 to TRBJ2-3; either TRBD1 or TRBD2 may fit D (5 bases each). This CDR3 comprises 14 residues. Germline-derived CDR1 and CDR2 are LNHNV and YYDKDF (reference sequence). Trimming removed 0 bases from V and 4 bases from J, with 8 bases in between. CDR3 coding DNA: TGTGCCACCAGCAGAGAGGGGGATGCAGATACGCAGTATTTT. It is translated as CATSREGDADTQYF.

The chain carries TRBV7-8 and TRBJ2-6, with TRBD1 matching over 9 bases. There are 15 residues in the CDR3. Germline V CDR1 and CDR2: SGHVS, FQNEAQ. The J segment lost 10 bases and the V segment lost 5 bases, leaving 9 bases of the junction unmatched. Written as DNA, the CDR3 is TGTGCCAGCAGCCTAGGGGACAGGGCCCAAAACGTCCTGACTTTC. Amino acids: CASSLGDRAQNVLTF.

The J gene is TRBJ2-7, the V gene TRBV2; possible D gene TRBD2, 6 bases. The CDR3 runs 16 residues. Trimming stripped 1 base from V and 4 bases from J, with 17 bases between. Germline CDR1 is SNHLY and CDR2 is FYNNEI. CDR3: CASSEGSPTAGYEQYF. The CDR3 region has the DNA TGTGCCAGCAGTGAAGGGTCACCGACAGCGGGTTACGAGCAGTACTTC.

This rearrangement joins TRBV6-5 to TRBJ1-4; D is ambiguous. Trimming left V 4 bases short and J 5 bases short, with 5 bases between. Germline lookup yields CDR1 MNHEY and CDR2 SVGAGI. This CDR3 is built from 12 residues. The CDR3 nucleotides read TGTGCCAGCAGTTCTATGAATGAAAAACTGTTTTTT. Its protein is CASSSMNEKLFF.

The CDR3 DNA reads TGTGCCAGCAGTGAAGGAAGCTACACTGAAGCTTTCTTT. This codes for CASSEGSYTEAFF. The chain uses TRBV6-1 and TRBJ1-1; D unclear. Germline values: CDR1 MNHNS, CDR2 SASEGT. V was pared by 1 base and J by 3 bases, with 6 bases between. The CDR3 is 13 amino acids.

The chain carries TRBV6-6 and TRBJ2-4; D remains unclear. The germline V gene has CDR1 MNHNY and CDR2 SVGAGI (reference sequence). The CDR3 sequence is 15 residues long. Trimming removed 2 bases at V and 0 bases at J, with 8 bases between. The CDR3 sequence is CASSYEQLAKNIQYF. CDR3 coding DNA: TGTGCCAGCAGTTACGAGCAGCTAGCCAAAAACATTCAGTACTTC.

This chain links TRBV19 with TRBJ2-1; a weak D match, TRBD1 (6 bases). The germline CDR1 and CDR2 sequences are LNHDA and SQIVND (reference sequence). V lost 5 bases and J 3 bases, leaving 17 bases between the germline ends. The CDR3 is 16 amino acids. CDR3 sequence (DNA): TGTGCCAGTAGTGATCCGGACAGTGTTGACTACAATGAGCAGTTCTTC. It specifies CASSDPDSVDYNEQFF.

This clone was seen more than once but under ten times. This chain joins TRBV27 and TRBJ1-6; D remains unclear. Germline lookup yields CDR1 MNHEY and CDR2 SMNVEV (reference sequence). The ends were cut back, 5 bases at V and 5 bases at J, with 13 bases in the middle. The CDR3 is made up of 15 amino acids. In DNA form, the CDR3 reads TGTGCCAGCAGTGCTAACCCGGGCCATAATTCACCCCTCCACTTT. Protein sequence: CASSANPGHNSPLHF.

This sequence joins TRBV19 and TRBJ2-5; 8 bases fit TRBD1. CDR3 size: 14 residues. From germline, CDR1 is LNHDA and CDR2 SQIVND (reference sequence). Trimming took 4 bases from V and 6 from J; bases not matched to a gene: 7. CDR3 amino acids: CASSTGGAAKTQYF. As DNA, the CDR3 is TGTGCCAGTAGTACAGGGGGCGCCGCTAAGACCCAGTACTTC.

The V call is TRBV2, the J call TRBJ1-5; possible D gene TRBD1, 6 bases. The V and J ends lost 7 bases and 0 bases respectively, with 13 bases between them. CDR3 size: 15 residues. Germline V gene lookup returns CDR1 SNHLY and CDR2 FYNNEI. CDR3 amino acids: CASNDRTYSNQPQHF. CDR3 in DNA: TGTGCCAGCAATGACAGGACGTATAGCAATCAGCCCCAGCATTTT.

This chain uses TRBV27 with TRBJ2-7; unclear D gene. The CDR3 sequence is 13 residues long. CDR1 MNHEY and CDR2 SMNVEV come from the germline V gene (reference sequence). V was shortened by 5 bases and J by 1 base, with 9 bases between the two germline ends. CDR3 bases: TGTGCCAGCAGTCCGCAGAGTTCCTACGAGCAGTACGTC. Amino acids: CASSPQSSYEQYV.